The clone carrying this TCR beta chain has a count of ten or more. Its specificity is not known. This sample is drawn from a study of molecular identifiers for immune sequencing clone quantification. Study-wide context: The replicate experiment used RNA from roughly 21,000 or 96,000 naive CD8 cells. This RNA was split into five aliquots, and four of them were sequenced.

In TCRdb, the PCR reads were re-called with MiXCR into one record per CDR3 protein. Among about 63,000 distinct CDR3 sequences listed, under 20% were seen once. The V end was cut by 8 bases, the J end by 2 bases, with 11 bases between. The CDR3 extends over 13 amino acids. CDR1 and CDR2 (germline): ENHRY, SYGVKD. Study observations and caveats: Clones exceeding 20 RNA copies carried over 99% of effector molecules but under 1% of naive-cell molecules.

The TCR sequence derives from a human donor in good health. Some libraries in this study had Jurkat cell RNA spiked in. The gene calls are TRBV10-3 and TRBJ2-3; unclear D gene. Input material: naive CD8+ T cells from blood, with Jurkat cell RNA spiked in. The sample's subset: FACS-sorted CD8+CD4-CCR7+CD45RA+ naive T cells. In nucleotides, the CDR3 is TGTGCCATCGGAGACACGTACACAGATACGCAGTATTTT. It translates to CAIGDTYTDTQYF.